A selection of T cell receptor beta chains follows, all from one sample in a study of blood T cells in healthy people across ages. A single record per CDR3 protein comes from TCRdb applying MiXCR to the 5' RACE reads. The sample lists about 1.4 million distinct CDR3 sequences, approximately 59% occurring once. Sequencing was carried out using blood. These receptors were collected from a man between 18 and 35 years old in good health. The CDR3 runs from the conserved cysteine through the conserved F or W. The D gene is left open where the match is weak. Size is stated for part of the rows, as once, few or many counts, or as a class when the clone is expanded.

CDR3 DNA,CDR3 protein,D gene,J gene,clone size,V gene
TGCAGTGCTAGCCAGGGTCCTTCCTACGAGCAGTACTTC,CSASQGPSYEQYF,.,TRBJ2-7,.,TRBV20-1
TGTGCCAGCTCACCCTTGAACAGGGGGCCCCGAAATTCACCCCTCCACTTT,CASSPLNRGPRNSPLHF,TRBD1,TRBJ1-6,once,TRBV18
TGTGCCAGCAGTTCCACTGTAGACGGGGTCTATGGCTACACCTTC,CASSSTVDGVYGYTF,.,TRBJ1-2,.,TRBV27
TGTGCCAGCAGCCCGGGACTAGCGGGGAGGGGCACCGGGGAGCTGTTTTTT,CASSPGLAGRGTGELFF,TRBD2,TRBJ2-2,.,TRBV7-9
TGTGCCAGCAGCTTACTGGACAGCAAAACCGGGGAGCTGTTTTTT,CASSLLDSKTGELFF,.,TRBJ2-2,.,TRBV13
TGCGCCAGCAGCCAAGATCGAATAGGATGGACTGAAGCTTTCTTT,CASSQDRIGWTEAFF,.,TRBJ1-1,.,TRBV4-3
TGTGCCAGCAGTTTAGTCCCGGGCTCCTACGAGCAGTACTTC,CASSLVPGSYEQYF,.,TRBJ2-7,many,TRBV5-1
TGCAGCGCCCCTGCCGACCCAGGCCAAGAGACCCAGTACTTC,CSAPADPGQETQYF,.,TRBJ2-5,.,TRBV29-1
TGTGCCAGCAGCTTAGGGGCGGGAAACTACGAGCAGTACTTC,CASSLGAGNYEQYF,.,TRBJ2-7,.,TRBV7-9
TGTGCCAGCAGTTTATCTACTAGCGGGAGGAGTCTCGAGCAGTACTTC,CASSLSTSGRSLEQYF,TRBD2,TRBJ2-7,.,TRBV12-3/TRBV12-4
TGCAGCGTTGAGGGGGTTCCGGGTGAGCAGTTCTTC,CSVEGVPGEQFF,.,TRBJ2-1,once,TRBV29-1
TGTGCCAGCAGTCGACAGCCTGGGGAGACCCAGTACTTC,CASSRQPGETQYF,.,TRBJ2-5,.,TRBV7-2
TGCGCCAGCAGCCAACCCGTTAGGGGGCGTACAGATACGCAGTATTTT,CASSQPVRGRTDTQYF,TRBD1,TRBJ2-3,.,TRBV4-1
TGCGCCAGCAGCTTGGTATTCAGGGGCAGCTATGGCTACACCTTC,CASSLVFRGSYGYTF,.,TRBJ1-2,.,TRBV5-1
TGTGCCAGCAGTTACAGGGTGACCAATCAGCCCCAGCATTTT,CASSYRVTNQPQHF,.,TRBJ1-5,.,TRBV6-5
TGTGCCAGCAGCGTGTATGACGAGCAGTACTTC,CASSVYDEQYF,.,TRBJ2-7,.,TRBV7-6
TGCAGTGCCCTAGGGTCGCAGGCCCACAATCAGCCCCAGCATTTT,CSALGSQAHNQPQHF,.,TRBJ1-5,few,TRBV20-1
TGTGCCAGCAGTGGGTTGCGGGAGTACGCAGATACGCAGTATTTT,CASSGLREYADTQYF,TRBD2,TRBJ2-3,.,TRBV12-3/TRBV12-4
TGTGCCAGCAGTTACGAGGTTGGAGACTATGGCTACACCTTC,CASSYEVGDYGYTF,.,TRBJ1-2,.,TRBV6-5
TGTGCCAGCACCTTGAGTGGGGTCTCCTATAATTCACCCCTCCACTTT,CASTLSGVSYNSPLHF,.,TRBJ1-6,.,TRBV12-3/TRBV12-4
TGTGCCAGCAGCCCATCCCCGGGGCAGCCCCAGCATTTT,CASSPSPGQPQHF,.,TRBJ1-5,.,TRBV9
TGTGCCAGCAGTTCCCATTTGTCCGGGTCAAACATTCAGTACTTC,CASSSHLSGSNIQYF,.,TRBJ2-4,.,TRBV6-5
TGTGCCAGCAGCCCACACACCCCGGGACTAATACTAGCGGGTGGAGAGACCCAGTACTTC,CASSPHTPGLILAGGETQYF,TRBD2,TRBJ2-5,.,TRBV7-2
TGTGCCATCAGTGAGTCAGAGCGGGGTGAAGAGACCCAGTACTTC,CAISESERGEETQYF,TRBD2,TRBJ2-5,.,TRBV10-3
TGTGCCACCAGCAGACGACAGGGGGCTAGAGGCTATGGCTACACCTTC,CATSRRQGARGYGYTF,TRBD1,TRBJ1-2,.,TRBV15
TGTGCCAGCAGCTCATCGACCCCCTACGAGCAGTACTTC,CASSSSTPYEQYF,.,TRBJ2-7,few,TRBV7-2
TGTGCCAGCAGCCAAGGACGGGCGGGAGGTGAAGCTTTCTTT,CASSQGRAGGEAFF,.,TRBJ1-1,.,TRBV3-1
TGTGCCAGCAGCCAAGATCATACGGCTATTCGGGAGCAGTACTTC,CASSQDHTAIREQYF,.,TRBJ2-7,.,TRBV3-1
TGTGCCAGCAGCGAGAGCCTACGGTACGAGCAGTACTTC,CASSESLRYEQYF,.,TRBJ2-7,.,TRBV5-5
TGCAGTGCTAGCTTGACAGGGCTAGATACGCAGTATTTT,CSASLTGLDTQYF,TRBD1,TRBJ2-3,.,TRBV20-1
TGTGCCAGCAGCCATAAAACAGGGGTCTACGAGCAGTACTTC,CASSHKTGVYEQYF,TRBD1,TRBJ2-7,.,TRBV13
TGTGCCAGCGGGCTGGGACAAAACCCCCTCAATGAGCAGTTCTTC,CASGLGQNPLNEQFF,.,TRBJ2-1,.,TRBV2
TGTGCCAGCAGCTGGCCGCAGAAGGACACTGAAGCTTTCTTT,CASSWPQKDTEAFF,.,TRBJ1-1,few,TRBV7-9
TGTGCCAGCAGCGCTACTAGCGGGAGTACGTCCTACAATGAGCAGTACTTC,CASSATSGSTSYNEQYF,.,TRBJ2-7,.,TRBV21-1
TGTGCCAGTCGACAGTCCCCGGGCAACTATGGCTACACCTTC,CASRQSPGNYGYTF,.,TRBJ1-2,.,TRBV6-5
TGTGCCAGCAGCTTACGGGGCCGGGGAGCTTTCTTT,CASSLRGRGAFF,.,TRBJ1-1,.,TRBV7-9
TGCGCCAGCAGCTCGGGACAGCGAGATTTCTACGAGCAGTACTTC,CASSSGQRDFYEQYF,TRBD1,TRBJ2-7,.,TRBV5-1
TGCAGCGCCGAGGCAGCGGGAGCTGCCTACAATGAGCAGTTCTTC,CSAEAAGAAYNEQFF,TRBD2,TRBJ2-1,.,TRBV29-1
TGTGCCAGCAGCGTCCGGGACAGAACCTACGAGCAGTACTTC,CASSVRDRTYEQYF,TRBD1,TRBJ2-7,few,TRBV7-9
TGCAGCGTTGTCTCTAGCGGGAGCTCCTACAATGAGCAGTTCTTC,CSVVSSGSSYNEQFF,TRBD2,TRBJ2-1,.,TRBV29-1
TGTGCCAGCAACAGACTAGCGGGAGGTAGCACCGGGGAGCTGTTTTTT,CASNRLAGGSTGELFF,TRBD2,TRBJ2-2,few,TRBV2
TGTGCCAGCAGCCGGGCCTTAGCCAATGAAAAACTGTTTTTT,CASSRALANEKLFF,.,TRBJ1-4,.,TRBV7-9
TGTGCCAGCAGTTCAGGGGGCTTTATGGATGATACGCAGTATTTT,CASSSGGFMDDTQYF,TRBD1,TRBJ2-3,.,TRBV12-3/TRBV12-4
TGTGCCAGCAGCTTGCCGGGACAGGGGCCGATAAGCTCCTACGAGCAGTACTTC,CASSLPGQGPISSYEQYF,TRBD1,TRBJ2-7,.,TRBV7-8
TGTGCCAGCAGTTTTGCGGGGCCGGGGACCGGGGAGCTGTTTTTT,CASSFAGPGTGELFF,.,TRBJ2-2,.,TRBV12-3/TRBV12-4
TGTGCCAGCAGACAGGTCACCACCAATCAGCCCCAGCATTTT,CASRQVTTNQPQHF,.,TRBJ1-5,.,TRBV2
TGTGCCAGCAGCTTAGGAGGGGGGGACAGTTTATATGGCTACACCTTC,CASSLGGGDSLYGYTF,TRBD1,TRBJ1-2,.,TRBV7-9
TGTGCCAGCAGTTACGGACAGGGGGCCTTTGGGGAGCAGTACTTC,CASSYGQGAFGEQYF,TRBD1,TRBJ2-4,.,TRBV6-2/TRBV6-3
TGCGCCAGCAGCCAAGATCCCGGACAATACAATCAGCCCCAGCATTTT,CASSQDPGQYNQPQHF,.,TRBJ1-5,.,TRBV4-1
TGCAGCGTTGTAGGTGGGAGGGCCGGAGAGACCCAGTACTTC,CSVVGGRAGETQYF,TRBD2,TRBJ2-5,.,TRBV29-1
TGTGCCAGCAGCTCCGGGACAGTCGGTTCACCCCTCCACTTT,CASSSGTVGSPLHF,TRBD1,TRBJ1-6,.,TRBV11-3
TGTGCCAGCAGCCGCCGGATTGGGTACAATGAGCAGTTCTTC,CASSRRIGYNEQFF,.,TRBJ2-1,few,TRBV2
TGCGCCAGCAGCCTTAGACTAGCGGAGTCACAGCAGTTCTTC,CASSLRLAESQQFF,TRBD2,TRBJ2-1,.,TRBV5-1
TGTGCCAGCAGAACGACAGGGTTCGAGCAGTACTTC,CASRTTGFEQYF,TRBD1,TRBJ2-7,few,TRBV6-2/TRBV6-3
TGTGCCAGCAGCTTAAGGGCGGGAAACAATGAGCAGTTCTTC,CASSLRAGNNEQFF,.,TRBJ2-1,.,TRBV7-2